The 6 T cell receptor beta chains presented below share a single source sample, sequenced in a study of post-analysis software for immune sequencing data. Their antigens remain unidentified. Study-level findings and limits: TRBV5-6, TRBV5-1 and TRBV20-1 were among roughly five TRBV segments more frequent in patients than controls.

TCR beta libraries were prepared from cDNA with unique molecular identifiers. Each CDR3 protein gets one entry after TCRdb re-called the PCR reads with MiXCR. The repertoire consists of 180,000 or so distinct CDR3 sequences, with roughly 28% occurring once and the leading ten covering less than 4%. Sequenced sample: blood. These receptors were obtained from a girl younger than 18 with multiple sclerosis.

The chain's CDR3 is CASSRELDNPDQPQHF. CDR3 DNA sequence: TGTGCCAGCTCACGCGAGTTGGACAACCCGGATCAGCCCCAGCATTTT. The genes are TRBV18 and TRBJ1-5; D is possibly TRBD1 (5 bases). Germline-derived CDR1 and CDR2 are KGHSH and LQKENI. This CDR3 has 16 residues. The ends were cut back, 4 bases at V and 5 bases at J, with 18 bases in the middle.

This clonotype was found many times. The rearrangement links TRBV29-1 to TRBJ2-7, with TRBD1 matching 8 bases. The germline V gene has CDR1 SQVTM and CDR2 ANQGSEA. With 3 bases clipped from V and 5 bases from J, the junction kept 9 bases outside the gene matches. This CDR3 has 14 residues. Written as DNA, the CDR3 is TGCAGCGTTGAGAAGGACAGGGTTTACCACGAGCAGTACTTC. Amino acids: CSVEKDRVYHEQYF.

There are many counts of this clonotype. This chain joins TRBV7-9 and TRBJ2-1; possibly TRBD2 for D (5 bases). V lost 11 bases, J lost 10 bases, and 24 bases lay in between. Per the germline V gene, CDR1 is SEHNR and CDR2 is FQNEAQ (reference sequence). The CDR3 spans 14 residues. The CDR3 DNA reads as TGTGCCCTTAGGAGGCTAGATGCGGACGGGGAGCAGTTCTTC. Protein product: CALRRLDADGEQFF.

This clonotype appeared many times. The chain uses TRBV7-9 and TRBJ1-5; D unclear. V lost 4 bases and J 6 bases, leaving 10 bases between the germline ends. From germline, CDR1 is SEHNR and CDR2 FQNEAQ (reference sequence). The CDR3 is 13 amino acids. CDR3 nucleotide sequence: TGTGCCAGCAGCTACGGTGGCACTCAGCCCCAGCATTTT. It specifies CASSYGGTQPQHF. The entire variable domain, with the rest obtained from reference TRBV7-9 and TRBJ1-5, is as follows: DTGVSQNPRHKITKRGQNVTFRCDPISEHNRLYWYRQTLGQGPEFLTYFQNEAQLEKSRLLSDRFSAERPKGSFSTLEIQRTEQGDSAMYLCASSYGGTQPQHFGDGTRLSIL.

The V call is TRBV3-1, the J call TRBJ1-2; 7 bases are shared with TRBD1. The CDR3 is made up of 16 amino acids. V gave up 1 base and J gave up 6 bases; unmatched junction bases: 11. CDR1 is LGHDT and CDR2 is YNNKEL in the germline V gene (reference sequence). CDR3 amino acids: CASSQGYKGASDGYTF. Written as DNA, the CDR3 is TGTGCCAGCAGCCAAGGTTATAAGGGGGCGAGCGATGGCTACACCTTC.

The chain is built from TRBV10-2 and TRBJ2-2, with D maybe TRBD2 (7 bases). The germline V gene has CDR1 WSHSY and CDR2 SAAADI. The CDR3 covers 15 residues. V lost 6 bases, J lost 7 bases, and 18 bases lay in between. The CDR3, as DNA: TGCGCCAGCAGGGCCCTGGCGGGGGCCAGCGGGGAGCTGTTTTTT. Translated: CASRALAGASGELFF.